Reported below is one T cell receptor (beta chain). Its antigen is unknown. This entry belongs to a study of vaccination and CD4 T cells after COVID-19. At the level of the study: Stimulation used overlapping spike peptides from SARS-CoV-2, HCoV-NL63, HCoV-OC43 and HCoV-229E. As control conditions, cultures were given either a CEFX pool serving as positive control, an HIV-1 Nef pool, or no peptide at all.

Oncomine TCR Beta short-read sequencing was applied to DNA from cultured CD4+ T cells. TCRdb called the PCR reads again in MiXCR, with one record for every CDR3 protein. The sample contains more than 20,000 distinct CDR3 sequences, 42% of which appear only once. Germline V gene lookup returns CDR1 LNHNV and CDR2 YYDKDF (reference sequence). V was shortened by 0 bases and J by 2 bases, with 11 bases between the two germline ends. This CDR3 has 15 residues. Time point reported: late sampling 161 to 241 days after vaccination in a few convalescent patients. As for treatment: approximately nine-day PBMC culture with coronavirus spike peptide pools or control peptides (ViraFEST assay).

The TCR was taken from a human donor who had recovered from COVID-19. This specimen was CD4+ T cells from blood, cultured in vitro, taken about 7 months after SARS-CoV-2 vaccination. This chain connects TRBV15 to TRBJ2-7; D is possibly TRBD1 (5 bases). The CDR3 region is CATSRDLQGAYEQYF. For the CDR3, the DNA is TGTGCCACCAGCAGAGATCTCCAGGGTGCCTACGAGCAGTACTTC.